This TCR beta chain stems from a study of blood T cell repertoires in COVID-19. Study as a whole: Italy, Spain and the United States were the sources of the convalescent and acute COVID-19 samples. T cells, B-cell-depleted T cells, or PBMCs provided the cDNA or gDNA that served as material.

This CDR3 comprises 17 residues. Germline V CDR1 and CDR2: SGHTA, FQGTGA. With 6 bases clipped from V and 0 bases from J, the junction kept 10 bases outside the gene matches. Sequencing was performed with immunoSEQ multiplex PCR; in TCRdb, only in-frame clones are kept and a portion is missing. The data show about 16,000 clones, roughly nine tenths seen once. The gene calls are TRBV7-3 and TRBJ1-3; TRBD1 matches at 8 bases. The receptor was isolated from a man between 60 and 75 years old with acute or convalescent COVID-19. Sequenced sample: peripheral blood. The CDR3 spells CASRGQGRISSGNTIYF. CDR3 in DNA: TGTGCCAGCAGAGGACAGGGACGAATCTCCTCTGGAAACACCATATATTTT.